The 27 T cell receptor beta chains reported below all come from one sample, sequenced in a study of Graves' ophthalmopathy and Graves' hyperthyroidism. TCR beta CDR3 regions were amplified from RNA transcripts. HTBI primers served in a first-round RT-PCR, which a second-round multiplex PCR followed. In TCRdb, the multiplex PCR reads were re-called with MiXCR into one record per CDR3 protein. Among hundreds of thousands of distinct CDR3 sequences, over 40% were seen once, and the ten largest hold 3% to 4%. Sequenced input: peripheral blood. The origin of the receptors is an adult man with Graves' ophthalmopathy.

This chain uses TRBV10-1 with TRBJ1-6; D may be TRBD1 (5 bases). Trimming removed 10 bases at V and 7 bases at J, with 14 bases between. CDR1 WNHNN and CDR2 SYGVQD come from the germline V gene (reference sequence). CDR3 length: 13 residues. The CDR3 nucleotides are TGCGCCACCGGGACCCAATCGAATTCACCCCTCCACTTT. Translated, it gives CATGTQSNSPLHF.

This clonotype was found many times. The V and J genes are TRBV5-1 and TRBJ1-6; no definite D call. CDR3 length: 14 amino acids. The V end lost 4 bases, the J end lost 5 bases, and 10 bases lay between the germline ends. Germline V CDR1 and CDR2: SGHRS, YFSETQ. The CDR3 sequence is CASSREGNNSPLHF. CDR3 DNA: TGCGCCAGCAGCCGTGAAGGAAATAATTCACCCCTCCACTTT.

This clonotype was seen ten or more times. The chain links TRBV7-3 to TRBJ1-1; tentatively, D is TRBD1 (5 bases). This CDR3 is 14 amino acids long. Germline V gives CDR1 SGHTA, CDR2 FQGTGA. Trimming removed 4 bases from V and 4 bases from J, with 13 bases in between. The CDR3 nucleotides read TGTGCCAGCAGCTCTGGACACGATGGCACTGAAGCTTTCTTT. This encodes CASSSGHDGTEAFF. The full variable domain, rest sourced from reference TRBV7-3 and TRBJ1-1, is GAGVSQTPSNKVTEKGKYVELRCDPISGHTALYWYRQSLGQGPEFLIYFQGTGAADDSGLPNDRFFAVRPEGSVSTLKIQRTERGDSAVYLCASSSGHDGTEAFFGQGTRLTVV.

This clonotype has a count of ten or more. The CDR3 nucleotides read TGCAGTGCTAGGCCTCACAGGGAGACCCAGTACTTC. It yields the protein CSARPHRETQYF. The chain employs TRBV20-1 and TRBJ2-5, with D maybe TRBD1 (5 bases). From germline, CDR1 is DFQATT and CDR2 SNEGSKA (reference sequence). The CDR3 totals 12 residues. V lost 3 bases and J lost 5, with 10 bases in between.

This clonotype was recorded at least ten times. The gene calls are TRBV20-1 and TRBJ1-1, with TRBD1 as a possible D gene (5 bases). Germline CDR1 reads DFQATT; CDR2 reads SNEGSKA (reference sequence). This CDR3 region has 13 residues. Trimming took 3 bases from V and 5 from J, leaving 13 bases between them. The CDR3 nucleotides read TGCAGTGCTAGGAGGGACTTTGGGACTGAAGCTTTCTTT. Amino acids: CSARRDFGTEAFF.

This clonotype was detected many times. This chain connects TRBV29-1 to TRBJ2-2; 8 positions match TRBD1. V trimming: 0 bases; J trimming: 5 bases; junction bases outside the gene matches: 5. CDR1 is SQVTM and CDR2 is ANQGSEA in the germline V gene. The CDR3 consists of 15 residues. The CDR3 here is CSVEEDRVRTGELFF. For the CDR3, the DNA is TGCAGCGTTGAAGAGGACAGGGTCCGGACCGGGGAGCTGTTTTTT.

This clonotype was recorded at least ten times. V gene TRBV7-9 combines with J gene TRBJ1-6; D is unclear. The CDR3 covers 14 residues. V was cut by 0 bases and J by 8 bases, with 8 bases left in between. Germline V lookup: CDR1 SEHNR, CDR2 FQNEAQ (reference sequence). The DNA for the CDR3 is TGTGCCAGCAGCTTAGCCACTAGAGATTCACCCCTCCACTTT. Translation gives CASSLATRDSPLHF.

The V call is TRBV29-1, the J call TRBJ2-4; D is perhaps TRBD1 or TRBD2 (5 bases each). The ends were cut back, 7 bases at V and 8 bases at J, with 15 bases in the middle. The V gene's germline CDR1 is SQVTM and CDR2 ANQGSEA. The CDR3 extends over 12 amino acids. CDR3 in amino acids: CSAPGPRDIQYF. The CDR3 DNA is TGCAGCGCGCCGGGGCCCAGGGACATTCAGTACTTC. Variable domain in full (rest from reference TRBV29-1 and TRBJ2-4): SAVISQKPSRDICQRGTSLTIQCQVDSQVTMMFWYRQQPGQSLTLIATANQGSEATYESGFVIDKFPISRPNLTFSTLTVSNMSPEDSSIYLCSAPGPRDIQYFGAGTRLSVL.

This clonotype was counted many times. The J gene is TRBJ2-2, the V gene TRBV24-1, with 7 positions matching TRBD1. Germline CDR1 and CDR2: KGHDR and SFDVKD. CDR3 length: 13 residues. J gave up 4 bases and V 5 bases, and 0 bases lay outside the gene matches. The CDR3 loop reads CATSGQGTGELFF. CDR3 bases: TGTGCCACCAGTGGACAGGGCACCGGGGAGCTGTTTTTT.

This clonotype was observed many times. The chain combines TRBV2 with TRBJ1-6; 7 positions agree with TRBD1. The length of the CDR3 is 14 residues. Germline V gene lookup returns CDR1 SNHLY and CDR2 FYNNEI. J gave up 10 bases and V 3 bases, and 6 bases lay outside the gene matches. The CDR3 sequence: CASSDPRGRSPLHF. CDR3 DNA sequence: TGTGCCAGCAGTGACCCCAGGGGGAGGTCACCCCTCCACTTT.

Turning to this clonotype: A single base separates this from a much larger clone, so it may be a read error. The V gene is TRBV19, the J gene TRBJ2-7, with 10 bases aligning to TRBD2. The CDR3 has 15 residues. Germline lookup yields CDR1 LNHDA and CDR2 SQIVND (reference sequence). V shed 4 bases and J 6 bases; nucleotides not matched to a gene: 9. CDR3 protein: CASSSWTSGTCEQYF. DNA for the CDR3: TGTGCCAGTAGTAGCTGGACTAGCGGCACCTGCGAGCAGTACTTC.

This sequence joins TRBV6-6 and TRBJ2-2; tentative D call: TRBD1 (6 bases). Germline V CDR1 and CDR2: MNHNY, SVGAGI (reference sequence). The CDR3 extends over 16 amino acids. Deletions cut 5 bases from V and 2 bases from J, with 15 bases between. The chain's CDR3 is CASSPLDRFNTGELFF. As DNA, the CDR3 is TGTGCCAGCAGTCCCCTCGACAGGTTCAACACCGGGGAGCTGTTTTTT.

The CDR3 DNA is TGTGCCAGCAGACCGGAAGTGCAGGGAGGTCAGCCCCAGCATTTT. Translated: CASRPEVQGGQPQHF. This chain connects TRBV6-1 to TRBJ1-5; a possible D gene is TRBD1 (5 bases). In germline, CDR1 is MNHNS, CDR2 SASEGT. The CDR3 runs 15 residues. V lost 6 bases, J lost 6 bases, and 18 bases lay in between.

The chain employs TRBV10-3 and TRBJ1-2, with D unclear. CDR1 and CDR2 from the germline V gene are ENHRY and SYGVKD. V dropped 10 bases and J dropped 1 base, with 10 bases sitting between them. The length of the CDR3 is 12 residues. The CDR3 DNA reads TGTGCCACTGGAGCCCTTAACTATGGCTACACCTTC. As protein: CATGALNYGYTF.

This clonotype has only a few counts. This rearrangement joins TRBV15 to TRBJ1-6, with no clear D. The CDR3 has 15 amino acids. The germline gives CDR1 LNHNV, CDR2 YYDKDF (reference sequence). With 5 bases removed from V and 5 bases from J, the gap between germline ends came to 13 bases. This chain's CDR3 is CATSPGRGNNSPLHF. The CDR3 DNA reads TGTGCCACCAGCCCCGGGCGGGGAAATAATTCACCCCTCCACTTT.

V usage is TRBV10-3 and J usage is TRBJ2-5; 7 bases align to TRBD1. CDR1 ENHRY and CDR2 SYGVKD come from the germline V gene. The CDR3 extends over 14 amino acids. J was trimmed by 9 bases and V by 10 bases; bases with no gene match: 17. The CDR3 region has the DNA TGTGCCACCAAGAGAGGGACAGCCGATCAGCCCCAGTACTTC. It specifies CATKRGTADQPQYF.

This clonotype was recorded at least ten times. This chain joins TRBV19 and TRBJ1-1, with D uncertain. V dropped 0 bases and J dropped 4 bases, with 9 bases sitting between them. The CDR3 extends over 14 amino acids. The germline V gene has CDR1 LNHDA and CDR2 SQIVND (reference sequence). In DNA, the CDR3 is TGTGCCAGTAGTATAGATCCGGGAACCACTGAAGCTTTCTTT. Amino acids: CASSIDPGTTEAFF.

This clonotype was counted ten times or more. This chain connects TRBV15 to TRBJ2-5; 9 positions agree with TRBD2. Germline CDR1 and CDR2: LNHNV and YYDKDF (reference sequence). This CDR3 has 14 residues. The V segment lost 5 bases and the J segment 4 bases; nucleotides outside the gene matches: 5. The CDR3 DNA sequence: TGTGCCACCAGCTTTAGCGGGAGCGTAGAGACCCAGTACTTC. Protein: CATSFSGSVETQYF.

In the case of this clonotype: The conserved phenylalanine or tryptophan normally closing the CDR3 is absent here, so this likely arose from a read error. V gene TRBV6-6 combines with J gene TRBJ1-4, with a tentative D call TRBD1 (5 bases). The germline V gene has CDR1 MNHNY and CDR2 SVGAGI (reference sequence). The CDR3 runs to 16 residues. Between the trimmed V and J ends, which lost 10 bases and 7 bases, there was a span of 25 bases. The CDR3 spells CATKDGGDVEAEKLFS. The CDR3 DNA is TGTGCCACCAAGGACGGGGGGGATGTTGAGGCTGAAAAACTGTTTTCT.

The sample holds a few counts of this clonotype. The V call is TRBV9, the J call TRBJ2-5; 14 bases line up with TRBD2. The CDR3 spans 16 residues. V lost 6 bases to trimming and J lost 4 bases; unmatched junction nucleotides: 8. Germline values: CDR1 SGDLS, CDR2 YYNGEE. The CDR3 DNA reads as TGTGCCAGCACCCCAGGACTAGCGGGAGGTTCAGAGACCCAGTACTTC. This encodes CASTPGLAGGSETQYF.

With respect to this clonotype: This sequence may be a read error, since a much larger clone differs from it by one base. The chain joins TRBV12-3 or TRBV12-4 to TRBJ1-2; 7 bases line up with TRBD1. The CDR3 covers 11 residues. The chain's CDR3 is CATGGGGQGFF. CDR3 in DNA: TGTGCCACCGGAGGGGGCGGGCAGGGATTCTTC.

This clonotype was observed at least ten times. This chain joins TRBV5-1 and TRBJ1-5; tentatively, D is TRBD1 (6 bases). V was cut by 0 bases and J by 7 bases, with 14 bases left in between. Germline V gives CDR1 SGHRS, CDR2 YFSETQ. The CDR3 totals 15 residues. The CDR3 here is CASSLGTAGEQPQHF. In DNA, the CDR3 is TGCGCCAGCAGCTTGGGGACAGCAGGCGAGCAGCCCCAGCATTTT.

The rearrangement links TRBV12-3 or TRBV12-4 to TRBJ1-2; the match to TRBD1 covers 10 bases. J gave up 7 bases and V 3 bases, and 11 bases lay outside the gene matches. This CDR3 has 16 amino acids. DNA for the CDR3: TGTGCCAGCAGTTTTTCGGTCGGACAGGGGGTATTTGGCTACACCTTC. This translates into CASSFSVGQGVFGYTF.

This clonotype was seen at least ten times. V is TRBV7-8 and J is TRBJ2-5, with D possibly matching TRBD2 (5 bases). Looked up from germline, CDR1 is SGHVS and CDR2 is FQNEAQ. Trimming removed 3 bases at V and 2 bases at J, with 10 bases between. The CDR3 runs 14 residues. CDR3 loop: CASSFFQRQETQYF. CDR3 coding DNA: TGTGCCAGCAGCTTCTTCCAGCGGCAAGAGACCCAGTACTTC. Complete variable domain (other parts from reference TRBV7-8 and TRBJ2-5): GAGVSQSPRYKVAKRGQDVALRCDPISGHVSLFWYQQALGQGPEFLTYFQNEAQLDKSGLPSDRFFAERPEGSVSTLKIQRTQQEDSAVYLCASSFFQRQETQYFGPGTRLLVL.

There are a few counts of this clonotype. The CDR3 sequence is CSAHRGGEFTEAFF. The CDR3, as DNA: TGCAGTGCCCACCGAGGGGGGGAGTTCACTGAAGCTTTCTTT. The chain employs TRBV20-1 and TRBJ1-1; D might be TRBD1 (6 bases). The CDR3 has 14 amino acids. V was cut by 6 bases and J by 4 bases, with 18 bases left in between. Germline V CDR1 and CDR2: DFQATT, SNEGSKA (reference sequence).

This clonotype was detected only a few times. V usage is TRBV2 and J usage is TRBJ2-7; D gene ambiguous. Looked up from germline, CDR1 is SNHLY and CDR2 is FYNNEI. The CDR3 totals 12 residues. V lost 5 bases and J 0 bases, leaving 5 bases between the germline ends. CDR3 sequence: CASSRYSYEQYF. DNA of the CDR3: TGTGCCAGCAGTCGATACTCCTACGAGCAGTACTTC.

J is TRBJ1-1 and V is TRBV25-1; 7 bases are a match to TRBD1. The CDR3 is made up of 14 amino acids. Germline CDR1 is MGHDK and CDR2 is SYGVNS. V lost 5 bases, J lost 1 base, and 4 bases stayed unmatched. The CDR3 coding sequence is TGTGCCAGCAGTTCGACAGGGTGGAACACTGAAGCTTTCTTT. Translation gives CASSSTGWNTEAFF. Based on the CDR3 plus reference TRBV25-1 and TRBJ1-1, the full variable domain is EADIYQTPRYLVIGTGKKITLECSQTMGHDKMYWYQQDPGMELHLIHYSYGVNSTEKGDLSSESTVSRIRTEHFPLTLESARPSHTSQYLCASSSTGWNTEAFFGQGTRLTVV.